This T cell receptor beta chain was captured in a study of shared clonotypes between healthy human individuals. General study findings and limits: Sequencing depth was predicted to influence how clonotypes are shared among donors.

Repertoires were generated with immunoSEQ multiplex PCR, while TCRdb's copy carries only in-frame clones and drops some. The table lists about 460,000 clones, around 77% of them singletons, with around 12% in the top ten. CDR1 and CDR2 (germline): SEHNR, FQNEAQ (reference sequence). The CDR3 totals 13 residues. Trimming stripped 5 bases from V and 3 bases from J, with 11 bases between. The donors, all of them Caucasian adults, lived in Nashville, Tennessee. This clone was counted only a few times. Its antigen is currently unknown. The chain links TRBV7-9 to TRBJ2-7, with a possible D match to TRBD1 (6 bases). Sequencing was done on a sample of PBMCs. The TCR was taken from a woman between 40 and 55 years old in good health. Some clones in this sample may be carry-over from other donors' samples. For the CDR3, the DNA is TGTGCCAGCAGCCCCGGGACACGCTACGAGCAGTACTTC. Translating gives CASSPGTRYEQYF.